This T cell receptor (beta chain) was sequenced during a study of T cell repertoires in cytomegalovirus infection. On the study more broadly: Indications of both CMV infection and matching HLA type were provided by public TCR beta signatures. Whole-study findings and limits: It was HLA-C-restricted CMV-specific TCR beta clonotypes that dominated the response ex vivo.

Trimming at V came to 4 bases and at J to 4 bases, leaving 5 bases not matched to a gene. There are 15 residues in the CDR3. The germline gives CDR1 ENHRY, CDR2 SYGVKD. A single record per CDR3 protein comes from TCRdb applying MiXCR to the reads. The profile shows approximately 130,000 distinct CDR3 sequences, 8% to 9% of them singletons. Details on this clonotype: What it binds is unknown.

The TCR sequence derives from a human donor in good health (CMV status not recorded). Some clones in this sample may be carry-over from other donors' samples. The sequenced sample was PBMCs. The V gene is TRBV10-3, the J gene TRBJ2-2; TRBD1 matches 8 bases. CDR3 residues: CAISAGTGSTGELFF. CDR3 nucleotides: TGTGCCATCAGTGCCGGGACAGGTAGCACCGGGGAGCTGTTTTTT.